This TCR beta chain was sequenced during a study of human T cells and chemical hapten exposure (dated by TCRdb to the early 2020s). About the investigation overall: For sensitization, 2% DPC in acetone was applied to an approximately 2 cm by approximately 2 cm area of upper inner arm skin. The study tracked peripheral blood TCR repertoire changes in vivo during primary and secondary sensitization to the hapten diphenylcyclopropenone (DPC) in alopecia patients. Libraries were combined into a pool for sequencing, and differences in TCR yield between samples came mainly from small differences in library volumes within the pool. Patch tests used Finn chambers with 0.01% DPC on the upper back, scored after 6 days by International Contact Dermatitis Research Group standards. Most of the patients in the cohort were female, and the cohort covered alopecia areata with under or over 50% scalp involvement, alopecia totalis and alopecia universalis. Patients additionally received weekly therapeutic DPC doses to the scalp throughout the approximately 25-week study period. Patient blood was sampled pre-sensitization (week 0) and at 2, 6 and about 24 weeks after DPC sensitization. Twenty-nine alopecia patients provided blood for TCR sequencing at one to four time points (pre-sensitization, 2, 6 and 24 weeks). The research as a whole found: All patients had alopecia, a presumed autoimmune disease, so their immune response might differ from that of healthy individuals. DPC sensitization did not change how many TCRs were above 1 in 1000 frequency, and no evidence was found of alterations in global repertoire structure. Expanded TCRs formed significantly more large CDR3 similarity clusters than pre-sensitization or healthy control sets, consistent with antigen-driven responses. After repeated subsampling, changes were observed in the strength of the expansion versus patch-test correlation and in the threshold at which the correlation became significant. Patch test score was positively correlated with the number of PT1 expanded TCRs, with significance at thresholds 8, 16 and 32 but not at 4.

The library was produced with RACE. TCRdb shows the sequencer as NextSeq 500. During library preparation, unique molecular identifiers were attached to individual cDNA molecules so that TCRs could be counted quantitatively and reproducibly. For every blood RNA sample, sequencing covered both the TCR alpha and TCR beta chains. As for the authors' bioinformatics: Samples had a median of approximately 93,000 TCRs, with a range from roughly 23,224 to 700,000. The Decombinator software suite was used to annotate V, J and CDR3 in the TCR reads. For the PS versus PT1 abundance plots, all samples were subsampled to the same number of TCRs (28,000). Expanded TCRs were defined as absent before sensitization and observed at least eight times at the 2-week time point. TCRdb itself trimmed the public reads at Q25 with fastp, ran MiXCR and retained productive beta chains. Duplicate CDR3 protein sequences are folded into a single record with the most common DNA and genes. The V and J calls reflect TCRdb's pipeline rather than the authors' work. The sample table contains 100,000 to 150,000 distinct CDR3 sequences; only one count was recorded for approximately 10% of them. The leading ten clones occupy around 2.4% of the sample.

The sample's time point, from its label and the paper: patch test 3, about 24 weeks after DPC sensitization. This specimen's treatment or condition label, per the study, means: therapeutic diphenylcyclopropenone sensitization with weekly scalp DPC. At each patch-test visit, blood was drawn before the patch test was applied. To be eligible, patients had to be aged 18 to 70, diagnosed with alopecia and judged suitable for DPC therapy, while pregnant patients were excluded. Total RNA was isolated from unfractionated whole blood collected in Tempus Blood RNA tubes. Many counts were recorded for this clonotype. This receptor's antigen is unknown. No base quality information exists; no much larger clone differs at one position. The source is a woman aged 45-59 years with alopecia areata. Some clones in this sample may be carry-over from other donors' samples. The material sequenced was whole blood, taken in connection with sensitization to the hapten diphenylcyclopropenone (DPC).

The nucleotide sequence reads TGTGCCAGCAGTTTAGCGGACAGATCCTACGAGCAGTACTTC. Its protein reads: CASSLADRSYEQYF. The chain links TRBV12-3 or TRBV12-4 with TRBJ2-7; TRBD1 is possibly the D segment (6 matching bases). V is shortened by 0 bases, J by 1 base, and the region joining them spans 7 bases. CDR3 length: 14 amino acids, cysteine to phenylalanine. The DNA shown is the 42-base CDR3, in frame from base 1.